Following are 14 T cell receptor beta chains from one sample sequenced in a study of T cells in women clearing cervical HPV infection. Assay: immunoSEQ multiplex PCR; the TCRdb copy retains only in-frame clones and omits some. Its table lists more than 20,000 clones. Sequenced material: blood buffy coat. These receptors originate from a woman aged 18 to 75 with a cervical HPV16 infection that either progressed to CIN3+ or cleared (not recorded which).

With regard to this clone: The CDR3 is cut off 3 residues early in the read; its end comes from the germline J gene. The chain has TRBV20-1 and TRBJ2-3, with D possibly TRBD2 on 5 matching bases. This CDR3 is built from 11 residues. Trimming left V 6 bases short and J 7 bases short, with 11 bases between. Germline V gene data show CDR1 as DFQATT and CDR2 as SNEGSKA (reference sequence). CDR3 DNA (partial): TGCAGTGCGCCCACTAGTTATACG. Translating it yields CSAPTSYT. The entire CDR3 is CSAPTSYTQYF.

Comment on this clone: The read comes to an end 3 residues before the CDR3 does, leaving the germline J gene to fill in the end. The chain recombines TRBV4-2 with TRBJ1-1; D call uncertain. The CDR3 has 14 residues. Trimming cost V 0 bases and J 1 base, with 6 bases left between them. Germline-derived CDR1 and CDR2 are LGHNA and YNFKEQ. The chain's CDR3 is CASSQDRPNTEAFF. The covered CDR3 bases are TGTGCCAGCAGCCAAGACCGTCCGAACACTGAA.

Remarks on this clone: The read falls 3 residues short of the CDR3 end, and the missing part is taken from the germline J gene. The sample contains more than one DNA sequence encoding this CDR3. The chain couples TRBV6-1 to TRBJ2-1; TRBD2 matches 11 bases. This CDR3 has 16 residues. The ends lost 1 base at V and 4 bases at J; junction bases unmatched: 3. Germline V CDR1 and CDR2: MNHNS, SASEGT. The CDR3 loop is CASSEEGLAAYNEQFF. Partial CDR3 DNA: TGTGCCAGCAGTGAAGAGGGACTAGCGGCTTACAATGAG.

CDR3 bases read: TGTGCCAGCAGCTTATTACAGGGTTCAGGC. It codes for CASSLLQGSG. The CDR3, in full, reads CASSLLQGSGYTF. V gene TRBV7-2 combines with J gene TRBJ1-2, with D perhaps TRBD1 (6 bases). The sequenced fragment ends 3 residues before the CDR3 boundary, so the rest is inferred from the germline J gene. The CDR3 runs 13 residues. Germline V lookup: CDR1 SGHTA, CDR2 FQGNSA.

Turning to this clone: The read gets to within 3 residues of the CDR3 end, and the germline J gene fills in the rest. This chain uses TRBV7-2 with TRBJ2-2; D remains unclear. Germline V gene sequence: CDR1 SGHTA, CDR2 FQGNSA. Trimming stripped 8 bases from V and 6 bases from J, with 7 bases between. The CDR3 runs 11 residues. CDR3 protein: CASPVSGELFF. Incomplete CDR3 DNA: TGTGCCAGCCCGGTATCCGGGGAG.

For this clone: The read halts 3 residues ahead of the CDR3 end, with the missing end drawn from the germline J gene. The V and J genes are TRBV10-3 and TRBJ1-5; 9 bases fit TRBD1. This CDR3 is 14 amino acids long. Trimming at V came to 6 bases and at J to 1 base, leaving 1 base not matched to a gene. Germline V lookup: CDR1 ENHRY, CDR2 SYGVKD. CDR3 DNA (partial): TGTGCCATCAGGGGGACAGGGAGCAATCAGCCC. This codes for CAIRGTGSNQP. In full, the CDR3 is CAIRGTGSNQPQHF.

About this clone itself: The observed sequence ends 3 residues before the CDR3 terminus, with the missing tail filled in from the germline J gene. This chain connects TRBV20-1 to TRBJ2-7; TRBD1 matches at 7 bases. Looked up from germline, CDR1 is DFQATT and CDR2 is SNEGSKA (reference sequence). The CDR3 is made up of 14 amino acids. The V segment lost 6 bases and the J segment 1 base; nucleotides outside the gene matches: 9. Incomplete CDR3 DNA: TGCAGTGCCACCTCGGGACAGTTTTCCTACGAG. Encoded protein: CSATSGQFSYE. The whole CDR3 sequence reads CSATSGQFSYEQYF.

The CDR3 loop reads CASSLRGTGILSRATEAFF. The sequenced part of the CDR3 DNA is TGTGCCAGCAGCCTTAGAGGAACAGGGATTCTCTCGAGGGCCACTGAA. The chain links TRBV14 to TRBJ1-1; weak D call: TRBD1 (6 bases). The CDR3 end lies 3 residues beyond the end of the read and is filled in from the germline J gene. Germline V CDR1 and CDR2: SGHDN, FVKESK. Between the trimmed V and J ends, which lost 4 bases and 4 bases, there was a span of 28 bases. The length of the CDR3 is 19 residues.

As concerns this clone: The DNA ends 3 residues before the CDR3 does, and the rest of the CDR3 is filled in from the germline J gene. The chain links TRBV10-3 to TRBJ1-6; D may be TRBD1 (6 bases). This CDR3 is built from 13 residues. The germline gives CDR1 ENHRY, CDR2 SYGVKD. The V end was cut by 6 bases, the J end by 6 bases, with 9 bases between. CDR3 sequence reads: CAIRDRFNSPLHF. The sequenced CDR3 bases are TGTGCCATCAGGGACAGATTTAATTCACCC.

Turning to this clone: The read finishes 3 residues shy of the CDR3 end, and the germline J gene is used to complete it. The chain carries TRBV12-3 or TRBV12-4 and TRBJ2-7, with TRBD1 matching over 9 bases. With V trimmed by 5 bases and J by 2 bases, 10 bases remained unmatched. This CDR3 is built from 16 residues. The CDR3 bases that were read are TGTGCCAGCAGTCCGGGGGAATGGACAGGGGCCTACGAG. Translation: CASSPGEWTGAYE. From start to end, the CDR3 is CASSPGEWTGAYEQYF.

The CDR3 DNA, read in part, is TGCAGCGTCTCCTTGTGGGGGGACACTGAA. It translates to CSVSLWGDTE. The CDR3 in full is CSVSLWGDTEAFF. The chain has TRBV29-1 and TRBJ1-1; D possibly corresponds to TRBD1 (5 bases). The read finishes 3 residues shy of the CDR3 end, and the germline J gene is used to complete it. Germline CDR1 and CDR2: SQVTM and ANQGSEA. V lost 6 bases to trimming and J lost 3 bases, with 14 bases between them. The CDR3 sequence is 13 residues long. Using reference TRBV29-1 and TRBJ1-1 for the parts outside the CDR3, the full variable domain is SAVISQKPSRDICQRGTSLTIQCQVDSQVTMMFWYRQQPGQSLTLIATANQGSEATYESGFVIDKFPISRPNLTFSTLTVSNMSPEDSSIYLCSVSLWGDTEAFFGQGTRLTVV.

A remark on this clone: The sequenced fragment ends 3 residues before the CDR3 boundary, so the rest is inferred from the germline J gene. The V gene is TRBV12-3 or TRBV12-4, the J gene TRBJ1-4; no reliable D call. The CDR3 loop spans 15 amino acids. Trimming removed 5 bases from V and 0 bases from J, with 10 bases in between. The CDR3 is CASSPYRATNEKLFF. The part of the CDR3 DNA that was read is TGTGCCAGCAGTCCGTACAGAGCAACTAATGAAAAA.

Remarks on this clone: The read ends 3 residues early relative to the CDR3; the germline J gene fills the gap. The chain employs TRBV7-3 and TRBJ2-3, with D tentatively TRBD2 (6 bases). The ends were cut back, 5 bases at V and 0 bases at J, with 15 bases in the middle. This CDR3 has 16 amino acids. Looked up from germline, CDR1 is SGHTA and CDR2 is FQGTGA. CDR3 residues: CASSLRLDSSTDTQYF. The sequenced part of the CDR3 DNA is TGTGCCAGCAGCCTGAGACTAGACTCTAGCACAGATACG.

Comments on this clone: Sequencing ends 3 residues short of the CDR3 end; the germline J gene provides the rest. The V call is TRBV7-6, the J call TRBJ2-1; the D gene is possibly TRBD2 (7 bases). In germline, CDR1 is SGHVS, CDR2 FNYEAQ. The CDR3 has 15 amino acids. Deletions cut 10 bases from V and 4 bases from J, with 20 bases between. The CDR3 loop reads CATSKGLGGYNEQFF. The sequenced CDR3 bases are TGTGCCACTTCCAAAGGACTAGGGGGGTACAATGAG.